The 28 T cell receptor beta chains in this list originate from one sample, sequenced in a study of T-cell reconstitution after alpha-beta-depleted transplantation in children. As it was prepared, the TCRbeta library received unique molecular identifiers. Via MiXCR, TCRdb re-called the PCR reads, giving one row per CDR3 protein. This repertoire shows about 360,000 distinct CDR3 sequences, about 14% found once; its top ten account for about 3.9%. The sample was PBMCs, taken from the stem cell graft. These receptors were taken from a human donor who donated a stem cell graft to a child with Fanconi anemia.

In its sample, this clonotype was seen a few times. The V gene is TRBV20-1, the J gene TRBJ2-1; D is ambiguous. The germline V and J ends were trimmed by 3 bases and 14 bases, with 17 bases remaining between them. Germline CDR1 is DFQATT and CDR2 is SNEGSKA (reference sequence). CDR3 length equals 12 residues. The chain's CDR3 is CSASGPSGSEFF. The CDR3 nucleotides are TGCAGTGCTAGTGGGCCGTCCGGGTCGGAGTTCTTC.

The table lists this clonotype with a few counts. The chain joins TRBV5-8 to TRBJ2-7, with TRBD1 identical over 12 bases. The V gene end was trimmed by 3 bases and the J gene end by 4 bases; junction bases not matched to a gene: 8. Per germline, CDR1 SGHTS and CDR2 YDEGEE. This CDR3 spans 16 amino acids. DNA for the CDR3: TGTGCCAGCAGCTCCGTACGGGACAGGGGGCAGTACGAGCAGTACTTC. Translated, it gives CASSSVRDRGQYEQYF.

This clonotype has only a few counts. The V call is TRBV5-1, the J call TRBJ1-2, with TRBD1 matching over 7 bases. Germline trimming cut 2 bases from V and 7 bases from J; bases unmatched to any gene: 8. Germline CDR1 SGHRS, CDR2 YFSETQ. This CDR3 has 14 amino acids. CDR3 nucleotides: TGCGCCAGCAGCTTCCACAGGGGAGAGGGTGGCTACACCTTC. It specifies CASSFHRGEGGYTF. The complete variable domain, with remaining parts taken from reference TRBV5-1 and TRBJ1-2, reads KAGVTQTPRYLIKTRGQQVTLSCSPISGHRSVSWYQQTPGQGLQFLFEYFSETQRNKGNFPGRFSGRQFSNSRSEMNVSTLELGDSALYLCASSFHRGEGGYTFGSGTRLTVV.

The gene calls are TRBV5-1 and TRBJ2-1; D is perhaps TRBD2 (5 bases). This CDR3 has 14 residues. The germline V gene has CDR1 SGHRS and CDR2 YFSETQ. The germline V and J ends were trimmed by 3 bases and 8 bases, with 15 bases remaining between them. The CDR3, as DNA: TGCGCCAGCAGCTGGATCGGGGTAATGGATGAGCAGTTCTTC. Amino acids: CASSWIGVMDEQFF.

This clonotype was found a few times. This rearrangement joins TRBV5-1 to TRBJ1-2, with D unclear. The CDR3 consists of 13 residues. In germline, CDR1 is SGHRS, CDR2 YFSETQ. V was cut by 7 bases and J by 1 base, with 11 bases left in between. CDR3 loop: CASRAGNNYGYTF. In DNA form, the CDR3 reads TGCGCCAGCCGAGCAGGAAATAACTATGGCTACACCTTC.

Ten or more counts support this clonotype. The chain combines TRBV6-1 with TRBJ1-5; D unclear. The V end lost 7 bases, the J end lost 5 bases, and 18 bases lay between the germline ends. The CDR3 is 15 residues long. Per the germline V gene, CDR1 is MNHNS and CDR2 is SASEGT. The CDR3 DNA reads TGTGCCAGCACCCAATGGGCGGGTTACGATCAGCCCCAGCATTTT. It is translated as CASTQWAGYDQPQHF.

The rearrangement links TRBV5-1 to TRBJ2-1; 12 bases fit TRBD2. The CDR3 is 15 amino acids. Germline trimming cut 5 bases from V and 8 bases from J; bases unmatched to any gene: 8. CDR1 and CDR2 (germline): SGHRS, YFSETQ. The CDR3 region has the DNA TGCGCCAGCAGTCCCCTAGCGGGGGGGCCCCATGAGCAGTTCTTC. Translated: CASSPLAGGPHEQFF.

The chain is built from TRBV4-3 and TRBJ1-2; D gene unclear. With 1 base removed from V and 4 bases from J, the gap between germline ends came to 13 bases. This CDR3 is 15 amino acids long. The germline CDR1 and CDR2 sequences are LGHNA and YSLEER. CDR3 sequence: CASSQVLREIYGYTF. The CDR3 DNA reads as TGCGCCAGCAGCCAAGTCCTAAGGGAAATCTATGGCTACACCTTC.

This chain connects TRBV18 to TRBJ1-2; possible D gene TRBD1, 5 bases. Germline CDR1 and CDR2: KGHSH and LQKENI. The CDR3 runs to 14 residues. Trimming left V 0 bases short and J 6 bases short, with 11 bases between. This chain's CDR3 is CASSPPSGLDGYTF. The CDR3 DNA is TGTGCCAGCTCACCACCTTCAGGGTTGGATGGCTACACCTTC.

This clonotype was seen ten or more times. V is TRBV12-3 or TRBV12-4 and J is TRBJ1-5; D gene uncertain. Trimming took off 2 bases at V and 0 bases at J, with 8 bases between the two ends. The CDR3 extends over 15 amino acids. CDR3 nucleotides: TGTGCCAGCAGTTTATCTGGTAATAGCAATCAGCCCCAGCATTTT. Its translation is CASSLSGNSNQPQHF.

The rearrangement links TRBV18 to TRBJ1-1; TRBD1 agrees at 8 bases. The germline V gene encodes CDR1 KGHSH and CDR2 LQKENI. With V trimmed by 1 base and J by 2 bases, 6 bases remained unmatched. This CDR3 has 16 residues. The CDR3 DNA is TGTGCCAGCTCACCACGGGCGACAGGGGCAAACACTGAAGCTTTCTTT. This encodes CASSPRATGANTEAFF.

The chain recombines TRBV4-3 with TRBJ2-1, with 10 bases lining up with TRBD2. The germline CDR1 and CDR2 sequences are LGHNA and YSLEER. The CDR3 has 15 amino acids. Trimming at V came to 2 bases and at J to 8 bases, leaving 6 bases not matched to a gene. DNA of the CDR3: TGCGCCAGCAGCCAAATTAGCGGGGGGATCTATGAGCAGTTCTTC. As protein: CASSQISGGIYEQFF.

This clonotype has a count of ten or more. The chain employs TRBV6-5 and TRBJ1-3, with D uncertain. Between the trimmed V and J ends, which lost 0 bases and 0 bases, there was a span of 6 bases. CDR3 length: 15 amino acids. Germline CDR1 is MNHEY and CDR2 is SVGAGI. CDR3 DNA sequence: TGTGCCAGCAGTTACTCGAGGCCCTCTGGAAACACCATATATTTT. Translating gives CASSYSRPSGNTIYF.

This clonotype was seen a handful of times. The chain is built from TRBV11-2 and TRBJ2-1; TRBD1 matches at 7 bases. The ends lost 1 base at V and 4 bases at J; junction bases unmatched: 10. CDR1 and CDR2 (germline): SGHAT, FQNNGV. CDR3 length: 17 amino acids. In nucleotides, the CDR3 is TGTGCCAGCAGCTTAGGTCTGGGACAGTCATTTTACAATGAGCAGTTCTTC. Translating it yields CASSLGLGQSFYNEQFF.

V is TRBV4-3 and J is TRBJ2-1; D ambiguous. CDR3 length equals 16 residues. V was clipped by 8 bases and J by 4 bases, with 21 bases between them. Germline lookup yields CDR1 LGHNA and CDR2 YSLEER. The CDR3 spells CASGKSFAPPYNEQFF. CDR3 in DNA: TGCGCCAGCGGAAAGAGTTTCGCCCCCCCGTACAATGAGCAGTTCTTC.

CDR3 bases: TGTGCCAGCACCTCTTGGGATGGCTACACCTTC. This encodes CASTSWDGYTF. This chain links TRBV7-4 with TRBJ1-2, with unresolved D. CDR1 is SGHVT, CDR2 SQSDAQ, per germline. This CDR3 spans 11 amino acids. V lost 7 bases, J lost 6 bases, and 9 bases lay in between.

The chain has TRBV12-3 or TRBV12-4 and TRBJ2-2; no clear D. The CDR3 contains 11 residues. Trimming removed 6 bases from V and 8 bases from J, with 7 bases in between. This chain's CDR3 is CASSYKGELFF. The CDR3 region has the DNA TGTGCCAGCAGCTACAAAGGGGAGCTGTTTTTT.

The V and J genes are TRBV9 and TRBJ2-3; 11 bases fit TRBD1. Trimming took 0 bases from V and 6 from J; bases not matched to a gene: 3. Germline V gives CDR1 SGDLS, CDR2 YYNGEE. The CDR3 runs to 15 residues. CDR3: CASSVVGTGGDTQYF. CDR3 bases: TGTGCCAGCAGCGTAGTAGGGACAGGGGGGGATACGCAGTATTTT.

In its sample, this clonotype was seen a few times. This rearrangement joins TRBV29-1 to TRBJ1-1; D might be TRBD1 (5 bases). V shed 0 bases and J shed 4 bases, with 21 bases lying between them. This CDR3 has 17 amino acids. Germline lookup yields CDR1 SQVTM and CDR2 ANQGSEA. As DNA, the CDR3 is TGCAGCGTTGAAGATCGGGAGGGGCGACGGGGGAGCACTGAAGCTTTCTTT. It encodes CSVEDREGRRGSTEAFF.

This clonotype was found a few times. The rearrangement joins TRBV7-2 to TRBJ2-3; D call uncertain. V gave up 3 bases and J gave up 2 bases, with 6 bases separating them. Per the germline V gene, CDR1 is SGHTA and CDR2 is FQGNSA. The CDR3 length is 13 residues. This chain's CDR3 is CASSFDHTDTQYF. Here the CDR3 DNA reads TGTGCCAGCAGCTTCGATCACACAGATACGCAGTATTTT.

CDR3 sequence: CASSFRTGDEQYV. In DNA, the CDR3 is TGTGCCAGCAGTTTCCGGACAGGGGACGAGCAGTACGTC. This sequence joins TRBV12-3 or TRBV12-4 and TRBJ2-7; 9 nucleotides match TRBD1. The CDR3 sequence is 13 residues long. Trimming cost V 3 bases and J 5 bases; bases outside gene matches: 2.

This clonotype was found many times. V is TRBV30 and J is TRBJ1-2; D is perhaps TRBD1 (6 bases). This CDR3 contains 14 residues. V dropped 2 bases and J dropped 4 bases, with 14 bases sitting between them. Germline assignment: CDR1 GTSNPN and CDR2 SVGIG (reference sequence). CDR3 loop: CAWSNPGEGYGYTF. The CDR3, as DNA: TGTGCCTGGAGTAATCCAGGGGAGGGCTATGGCTACACCTTC.

There are a few counts of this clonotype. DNA for the CDR3: TGCAGCGTTGAAATCGGGCGGGGGGGCTCCTACAATGAGCAGTTCTTC. This codes for CSVEIGRGGSYNEQFF. This chain joins TRBV29-1 and TRBJ2-1; 9 bases are shared with TRBD2. Losses at the gene ends were 2 bases for V and 0 bases for J; bases not matched to a gene: 5. Germline lookup yields CDR1 SQVTM and CDR2 ANQGSEA. CDR3 length equals 16 residues.

This clonotype was picked up many times. This rearrangement joins TRBV7-3 to TRBJ2-1; 10 bases agree with TRBD2. CDR1 and CDR2 from the germline V gene are SGHTA and FQGTGA. This CDR3 contains 15 residues. The V gene end was trimmed by 4 bases and the J gene end by 6 bases; junction bases not matched to a gene: 6. The chain's CDR3 is CASSYSGGWGNEQFF. Here the CDR3 DNA reads TGTGCCAGCAGCTATAGCGGGGGGTGGGGCAATGAGCAGTTCTTC.

Only one count was recorded for this clonotype. Given a much more abundant clone one base away, this may be a read error. The chain recombines TRBV9 with TRBJ2-1; tentative D call: TRBD2 (6 bases). Germline V gives CDR1 SGDLS, CDR2 YYNGEE. The CDR3 runs to 16 residues. CDR3 in DNA: TGTGCCAGCGGCGTAGGTCTTAGCGGTACCTACAATGAGCAGTTCTTC. Amino acid sequence: CASGVGLSGTYNEQFF.

This clonotype was seen more than once but under ten times. This chain connects TRBV12-3 or TRBV12-4 to TRBJ2-2, with TRBD2 identical over 10 bases. V gave up 1 base and J gave up 6 bases; unmatched junction bases: 5. CDR3 size: 16 residues. CDR3 nucleotides: TGTGCCAGCAGTTTAGGACGAGCGGGGGGGCCCGGGGAGCTGTTTTTT. Amino acids: CASSLGRAGGPGELFF.

This clonotype was recorded at least ten times. This chain connects TRBV10-1 to TRBJ2-7; perhaps TRBD1 as D (5 bases). This CDR3 region has 14 residues. V gave up 3 bases and J gave up 3 bases, with 12 bases separating them. Per the germline V gene, CDR1 is WNHNN and CDR2 is SYGVQD (reference sequence). CDR3 DNA sequence: TGCGCCAGCAGTGAAACGACAGAAGGCTACGAGCAGTACTTC. This sequence encodes CASSETTEGYEQYF.

This clonotype was found a few times. This chain uses TRBV4-3 with TRBJ1-5; 7 bases match TRBD1. Germline values: CDR1 LGHNA, CDR2 YSLEER. This CDR3 region has 14 residues. Unmatched junction bases numbered 5, after V lost 2 bases and J lost 7 bases. CDR3 in DNA: TGCGCCAGCAGCCAAAACAGGGGAGAACAGCCCCAGCATTTT. Its protein is CASSQNRGEQPQHF.